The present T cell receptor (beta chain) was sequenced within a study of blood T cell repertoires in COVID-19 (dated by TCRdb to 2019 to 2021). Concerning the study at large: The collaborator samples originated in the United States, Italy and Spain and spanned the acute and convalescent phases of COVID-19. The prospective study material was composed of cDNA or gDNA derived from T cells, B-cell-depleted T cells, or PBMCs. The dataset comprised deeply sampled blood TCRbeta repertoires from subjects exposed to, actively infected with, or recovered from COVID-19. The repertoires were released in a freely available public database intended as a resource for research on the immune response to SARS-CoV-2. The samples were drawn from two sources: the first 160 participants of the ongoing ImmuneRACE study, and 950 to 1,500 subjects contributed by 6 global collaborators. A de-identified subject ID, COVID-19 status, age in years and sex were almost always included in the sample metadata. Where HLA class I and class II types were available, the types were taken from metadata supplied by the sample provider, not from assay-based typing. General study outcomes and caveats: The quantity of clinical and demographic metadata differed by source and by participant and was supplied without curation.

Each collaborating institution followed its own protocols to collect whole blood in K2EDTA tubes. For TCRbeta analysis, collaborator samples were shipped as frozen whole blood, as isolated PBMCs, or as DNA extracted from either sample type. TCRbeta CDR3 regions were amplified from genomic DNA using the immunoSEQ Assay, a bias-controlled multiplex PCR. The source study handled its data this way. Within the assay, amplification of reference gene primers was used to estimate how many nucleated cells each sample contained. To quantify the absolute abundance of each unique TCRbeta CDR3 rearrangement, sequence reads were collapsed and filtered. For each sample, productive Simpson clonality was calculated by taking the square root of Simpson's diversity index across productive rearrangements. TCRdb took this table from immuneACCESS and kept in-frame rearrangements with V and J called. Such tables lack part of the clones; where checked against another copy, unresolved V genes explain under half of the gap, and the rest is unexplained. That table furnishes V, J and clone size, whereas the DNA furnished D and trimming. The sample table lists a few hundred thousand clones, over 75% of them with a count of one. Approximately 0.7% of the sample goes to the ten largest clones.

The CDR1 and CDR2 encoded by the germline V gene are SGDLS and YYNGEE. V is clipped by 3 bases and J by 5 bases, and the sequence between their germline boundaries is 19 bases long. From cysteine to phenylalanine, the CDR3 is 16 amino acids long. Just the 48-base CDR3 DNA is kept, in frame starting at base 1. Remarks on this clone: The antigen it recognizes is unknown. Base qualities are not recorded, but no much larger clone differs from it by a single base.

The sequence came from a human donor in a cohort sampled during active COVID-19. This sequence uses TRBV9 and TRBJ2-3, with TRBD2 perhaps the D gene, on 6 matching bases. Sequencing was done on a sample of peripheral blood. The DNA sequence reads TGTGCCAGCAGCGGTAGCGGAGGCACGGGGGTAGATACGCAGTATTTT. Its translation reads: CASSGSGGTGVDTQYF.